This entry lists 22 T cell receptor beta chains sequenced from one sample in a study of T cells in Graves' hyperthyroidism and ophthalmopathy. TCR beta CDR3 regions were amplified from RNA transcripts. The HTBI primer set served for first-round RT-PCR of the TCR CDR3. TCRdb fed the multiplex PCR reads into MiXCR, producing one record per CDR3 protein. The sample yields about 560,000 distinct CDR3 sequences, 16% seen once. The sample comprised blood. The receptors here all came from a woman younger than 35 with Graves' hyperthyroidism.

This clonotype was observed once. A much larger clone is a single base away; this may be a read error. The gene calls are TRBV20-1 and TRBJ2-3, with 7 bases aligning to TRBD2. V lost 3 bases, J lost 0 bases, and 9 bases stayed unmatched. This CDR3 region has 16 residues. Germline V gene data show CDR1 as DFQATT and CDR2 as SNEGSKA (reference sequence). Here the CDR3 reads CSASFSRESSTDTQYF. The CDR3 coding sequence is TGCAGTGCTAGTTTTTCGCGGGAGTCTAGCACAGATACGCAGTATTTT.

This clonotype has only one observation. The V and J genes are TRBV5-1 and TRBJ2-2; D ambiguous. Trimming pared 7 bases from V and 0 bases from J, leaving 16 bases between. CDR3 size: 16 residues. Germline CDR1 is SGHRS and CDR2 is YFSETQ. CDR3 DNA: TGCGCCAGCGGCCCGACTCGAAACTCGAACACCGGGGAGCTGTTTTTT. This translates into CASGPTRNSNTGELFF.

The chain couples TRBV30 to TRBJ2-3; D is unresolved. Between the trimmed V and J ends, which lost 2 bases and 6 bases, there was a span of 12 bases. The CDR3 spans 13 residues. Germline CDR1 is GTSNPN and CDR2 is SVGIG (reference sequence). CDR3 bases: TGTGCCTGGAGTTTAGGGCAGGCCGATACGCAGTATTTT. This gives the protein CAWSLGQADTQYF.

As to this clonotype: Possible read error: a much larger clone is one base away. This chain links TRBV18 with TRBJ1-1; perhaps TRBD1 as D (5 bases). Germline V lookup: CDR1 KGHSH, CDR2 LQKENI. The CDR3 length is 13 residues. The V end was cut by 5 bases, the J end by 10 bases, with 17 bases between. DNA for the CDR3: TGTGCCAGCTCAACGACAGTGCAGCCTGGAGCTTTCTTT. Its protein product is CASSTTVQPGAFF.

This clonotype was detected once. This chain uses TRBV7-9 with TRBJ1-1; the D gene is possibly TRBD1 (5 bases). Trimming pared 8 bases from V and 4 bases from J, leaving 17 bases between. Per germline, CDR1 SEHNR and CDR2 FQNEAQ (reference sequence). The CDR3 extends over 14 amino acids. This CDR3 reads CASPDSWRFTEAFF. Written as DNA, the CDR3 is TGTGCCAGCCCAGACAGTTGGCGTTTCACTGAAGCTTTCTTT. Filled out from reference TRBV7-9 and TRBJ1-1, the complete variable domain reads DTGVSQNPRHKITKRGQNVTFRCDPISEHNRLYWYRQTLGQGPEFLTYFQNEAQLEKSRLLSDRFSAERPKGSFSTLEIQRTEQGDSAMYLCASPDSWRFTEAFFGQGTRLTVV.

This clonotype was observed at least ten times. This sequence joins TRBV2 and TRBJ2-7; the match to TRBD2 covers 9 bases. Germline V gives CDR1 SNHLY, CDR2 FYNNEI. The CDR3 is 16 residues long. The trim removed 6 bases at V and 2 bases at J, leaving 11 bases unmatched. This CDR3 is CASSRTPSGTTYEQYF. CDR3 sequence (DNA): TGTGCCAGCAGCCGGACCCCTAGCGGGACTACCTACGAGCAGTACTTC. Full variable domain (missing parts from reference TRBV2 and TRBJ2-7): EPEVTQTPSHQVTQMGQEVILRCVPISNHLYFYWYRQILGQKVEFLVSFYNNEISEKSEIFDDQFSVERPDGSNFTLKIRSTKLEDSAMYFCASSRTPSGTTYEQYFGPGTRLTVT.

A few counts support this clonotype. The gene calls are TRBV20-1 and TRBJ1-5; D call uncertain. Germline V CDR1 and CDR2: DFQATT, SNEGSKA (reference sequence). The CDR3 runs to 13 residues. V shed 2 bases and J shed 5 bases, with 10 bases lying between them. The CDR3 DNA reads as TGCAGTGCTAGATGGTTGCACGATCAGCCCCAGCATTTT. It is translated as CSARWLHDQPQHF.

There are many counts of this clonotype. The chain couples TRBV6-5 to TRBJ2-7; tentatively, D is TRBD1 (5 bases). The germline V and J ends were trimmed by 2 bases and 3 bases, with 11 bases remaining between them. The CDR3 runs 14 residues. The germline CDR1 and CDR2 sequences are MNHEY and SVGAGI. The CDR3 nucleotides read TGTGCCAGCAGTTACGGGCAGGGATTCTACGAGCAGTACTTC. Residues: CASSYGQGFYEQYF.

This clonotype was recorded many times. This chain connects TRBV5-1 to TRBJ2-3, with TRBD2 identical over 8 bases. Germline trimming cut 9 bases from V and 4 bases from J; bases unmatched to any gene: 10. The CDR3 loop spans 14 amino acids. Germline V CDR1 and CDR2: SGHRS, YFSETQ. Here the CDR3 DNA reads TGCGCCACCAGACCGGGACTAGGCGCAGATACGCAGTATTTT. This codes for CATRPGLGADTQYF.

This clonotype was recorded at least ten times. The rearrangement uses TRBV7-8 and TRBJ1-5; perhaps TRBD1 as D (6 bases). Trimming pared 11 bases from V and 4 bases from J, leaving 18 bases between. The CDR3 runs to 14 residues. The germline V gene encodes CDR1 SGHVS and CDR2 FQNEAQ. The CDR3 protein is CAVGGLLGNQPQHF. Here the CDR3 DNA reads TGTGCCGTAGGGGGATTACTGGGAAATCAGCCCCAGCATTTT. Drawing the rest from reference TRBV7-8 and TRBJ1-5, the complete variable domain is GAGVSQSPRYKVAKRGQDVALRCDPISGHVSLFWYQQALGQGPEFLTYFQNEAQLDKSGLPSDRFFAERPEGSVSTLKIQRTQQEDSAVYLCAVGGLLGNQPQHFGDGTRLSIL.

This chain joins TRBV6-1 and TRBJ2-6; 8 bases agree with TRBD1. The CDR3 is made up of 13 amino acids. Germline V CDR1 and CDR2: MNHNS, SASEGT. Trimming removed 11 bases from V and 3 bases from J; junction bases left unmatched: 3. CDR3: CACGQGGANVLTF. For the CDR3, the DNA is TGTGCCTGTGGACAGGGTGGGGCCAACGTCCTGACTTTC.

In this sample, this clonotype turned up many times. The V call is TRBV28, the J call TRBJ2-3; D is unresolved. The CDR3 covers 18 residues. V lost 5 bases and J lost 4, with 25 bases in between. Germline-derived CDR1 and CDR2 are MDHEN and SYDVKM. The CDR3, as DNA: TGTGCCAGCAGTCCGCCTCACGCCTCCCCGAGGTTCGCAGATACGCAGTATTTT. Protein product: CASSPPHASPRFADTQYF.

This chain joins TRBV19 and TRBJ1-6, with D tentatively TRBD1 (5 bases). This CDR3 has 14 residues. V dropped 7 bases and J dropped 5 bases, with 12 bases sitting between them. Germline CDR1 and CDR2: LNHDA and SQIVND (reference sequence). CDR3 sequence (DNA): TGTGCCAGTACCGGGGCTAAGAATAATTCACCCCTCCACTTT. Its translation: CASTGAKNNSPLHF.

This clonotype was detected a few times. The CDR3 DNA is TGCGCCAGCAGCCAAGAAAGCTCGCACACTGGTCAGCCCCAGCATTTT. Translation: CASSQESSHTGQPQHF. The chain is built from TRBV4-1 and TRBJ1-5; D remains ambiguous. CDR3 length: 16 residues. Trimming took off 0 bases at V and 6 bases at J, with 15 bases between the two ends. Looked up from germline, CDR1 is MGHRA and CDR2 is YSYEKL.

This clonotype was seen many times. The chain uses TRBV29-1 and TRBJ1-2, with D possibly matching TRBD1 (5 bases). The germline CDR1 and CDR2 sequences are SQVTM and ANQGSEA. The V end was cut by 6 bases, the J end by 6 bases, with 20 bases between. CDR3 length: 14 residues. CDR3 nucleotide sequence: TGCAGCGTCACAGGCGGACCTTCTGCCCATGGCTACACCTTC. Encoded protein: CSVTGGPSAHGYTF.

This clonotype was seen many times. The V call is TRBV28, the J call TRBJ2-3; unclear D gene. The length of the CDR3 is 14 residues. V was trimmed by 8 bases and J by 1 base, leaving 13 bases between them. The V gene's germline CDR1 is MDHEN and CDR2 SYDVKM. The CDR3 coding sequence is TGTGCCAGCGGCGAATTCTATCGCACAGATACGCAGTATTTT. Its protein is CASGEFYRTDTQYF. Looking up the rest from reference TRBV28 and TRBJ2-3 gives the full variable domain: DVKVTQSSRYLVKRTGEKVFLECVQDMDHENMFWYRQDPGLGLRLIYFSYDVKMKEKGDIPEGYSVSREKKERFSLILESASTNQTSMYLCASGEFYRTDTQYFGPGTRLTVL.

This clonotype was observed at least ten times. V and J are TRBV27 and TRBJ1-5; the D is unclear. The CDR3 has 13 amino acids. Per germline, CDR1 MNHEY and CDR2 SMNVEV (reference sequence). V was trimmed by 2 bases and J by 3 bases, leaving 5 bases between them. This chain's CDR3 is CASSLALNQPQHF. In nucleotides, the CDR3 is TGTGCCAGCAGTTTAGCCCTCAATCAGCCCCAGCATTTT.

This clonotype was detected ten times or more. The rearrangement links TRBV12-3 or TRBV12-4 to TRBJ1-6; 10 bases line up with TRBD1. This CDR3 is built from 18 residues. Trimming removed 6 bases from V and 0 bases from J; junction bases left unmatched: 8. The CDR3 sequence is CASSPGQGMSSYNSPLHF. For the CDR3, the DNA is TGTGCCAGCAGCCCGGGACAGGGGATGAGCTCCTATAATTCACCCCTCCACTTT.

The J gene is TRBJ2-7, the V gene TRBV27; perhaps D is TRBD1 or TRBD2 (8 bases each). Trimming stripped 7 bases from V and 6 bases from J, with 19 bases between. CDR3 length equals 14 residues. The germline CDR1 and CDR2 sequences are MNHEY and SMNVEV (reference sequence). The CDR3 sequence: CASKRRGGTGEQYF. DNA of the CDR3: TGTGCCAGCAAACGTCGGGGGGGGACAGGCGAGCAGTACTTC.

Concerning this clonotype itself: Compared with germline, one end of the junction differs, possibly owing to a read error. The chain carries TRBV12-5 and TRBJ2-1, with D maybe TRBD2 (5 bases). Germline V gene data show CDR1 as LGHNT and CDR2 as FRNRAP. The CDR3 contains 17 residues. The CDR3 DNA reads TGTGCTAGTGGCCCTCCTCCTAGCCTTCGGTCCCACAATGAGCAATTCTTC. Translated: CASGPPPSLRSHNEQFF.

V gene TRBV20-1 combines with J gene TRBJ1-2; a possible D gene is TRBD1 (6 bases). Germline CDR1 is DFQATT and CDR2 is SNEGSKA (reference sequence). Trimming stripped 3 bases from V and 3 bases from J, with 14 bases between. The CDR3 covers 14 residues. This CDR3 is CSASTQGLDYGYTF. The CDR3 bases are TGCAGTGCTAGTACGCAGGGGTTGGACTATGGCTACACCTTC.

This clonotype showed up many times. This chain links TRBV20-1 with TRBJ1-5, with D possibly being TRBD1 (6 bases). CDR1 and CDR2 (germline): DFQATT, SNEGSKA (reference sequence). This CDR3 region has 14 residues. The V gene lost 1 base and the J gene lost 3 bases, with 10 bases spanning the gap. The CDR3 DNA reads as TGCAGTGCTAGAGCCCGGGACACCAATCAGCCCCAGCATTTT. Its translation is CSARARDTNQPQHF.